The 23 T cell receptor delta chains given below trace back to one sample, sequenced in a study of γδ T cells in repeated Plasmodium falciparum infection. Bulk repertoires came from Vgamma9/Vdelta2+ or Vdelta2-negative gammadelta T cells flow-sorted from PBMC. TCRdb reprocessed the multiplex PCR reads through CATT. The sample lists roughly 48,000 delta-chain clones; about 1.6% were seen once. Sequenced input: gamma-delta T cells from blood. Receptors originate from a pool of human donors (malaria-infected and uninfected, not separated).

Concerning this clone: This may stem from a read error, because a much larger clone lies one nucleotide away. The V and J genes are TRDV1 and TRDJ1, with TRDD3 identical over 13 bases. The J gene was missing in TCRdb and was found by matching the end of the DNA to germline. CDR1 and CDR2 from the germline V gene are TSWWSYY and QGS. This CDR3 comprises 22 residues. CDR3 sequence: CALGELRRYWGIRYPNTDKLIF. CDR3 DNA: TGTGCTCTCGGGGAACTACGGCGATACTGGGGGATACGCTATCCTAACACCGATAAACTCATCTTT.

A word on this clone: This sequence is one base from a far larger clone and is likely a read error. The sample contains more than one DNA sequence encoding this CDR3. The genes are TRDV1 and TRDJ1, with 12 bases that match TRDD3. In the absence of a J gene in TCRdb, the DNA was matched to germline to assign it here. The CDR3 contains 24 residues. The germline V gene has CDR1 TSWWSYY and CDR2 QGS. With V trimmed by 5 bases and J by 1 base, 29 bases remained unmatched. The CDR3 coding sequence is TGTGCTCTTGGGACTCCGCCGAGGGGGCGGTACTGGGGGATACTCTCTCCGGGCACCGATAAACTCATCTTT. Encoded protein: CALGTPPRGRYWGILSPGTDKLIF.

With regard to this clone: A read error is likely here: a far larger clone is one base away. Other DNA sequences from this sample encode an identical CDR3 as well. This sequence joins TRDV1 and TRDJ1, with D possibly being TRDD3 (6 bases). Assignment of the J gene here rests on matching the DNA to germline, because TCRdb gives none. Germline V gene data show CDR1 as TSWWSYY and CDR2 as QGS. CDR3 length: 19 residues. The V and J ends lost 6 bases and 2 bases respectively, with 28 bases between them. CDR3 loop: CALGAGGIPWILRTDKLIF. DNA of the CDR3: TGTGCTCTTGGAGCCGGAGGAATCCCATGGATACTCCGAACCGATAAACTCATCTTT.

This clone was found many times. The CDR3 sequence is CALGQPSPGDTRPWGDKLIF. The CDR3 region has the DNA TGTGCTCTTGGGCAGCCCTCCCCCGGGGATACGCGCCCATGGGGCGATAAACTCATCTTT. The chain has TRDV1 and TRDJ1, with TRDD3 identical over 9 bases. This CDR3 is built from 20 residues. The ends lost 5 bases at V and 4 bases at J; junction bases unmatched: 23. Germline assignment: CDR1 TSWWSYY and CDR2 QGS.

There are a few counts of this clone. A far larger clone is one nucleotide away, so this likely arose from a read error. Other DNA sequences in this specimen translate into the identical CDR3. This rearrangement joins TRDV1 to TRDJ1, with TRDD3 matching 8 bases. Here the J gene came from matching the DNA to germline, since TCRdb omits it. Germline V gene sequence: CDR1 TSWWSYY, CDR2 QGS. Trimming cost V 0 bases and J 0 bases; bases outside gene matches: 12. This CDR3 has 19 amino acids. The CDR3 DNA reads TGTGCTCTTGGGGAACTATCCTATCAGGGGGATAGCTACACCGATAAACTCATCTTT. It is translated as CALGELSYQGDSYTDKLIF.

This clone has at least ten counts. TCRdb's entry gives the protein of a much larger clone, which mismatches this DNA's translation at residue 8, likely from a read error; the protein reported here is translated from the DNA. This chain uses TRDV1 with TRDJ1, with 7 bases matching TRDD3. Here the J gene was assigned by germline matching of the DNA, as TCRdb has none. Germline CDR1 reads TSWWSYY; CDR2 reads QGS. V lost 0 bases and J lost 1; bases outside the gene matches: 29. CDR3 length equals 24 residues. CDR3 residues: CALGELELYLFRGGIHHITDKLIF. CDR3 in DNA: TGTGCTCTTGGGGAACTCGAGCTTTACCTGTTCAGAGGTGGGATACACCACATCACCGATAAACTCATCTTT.

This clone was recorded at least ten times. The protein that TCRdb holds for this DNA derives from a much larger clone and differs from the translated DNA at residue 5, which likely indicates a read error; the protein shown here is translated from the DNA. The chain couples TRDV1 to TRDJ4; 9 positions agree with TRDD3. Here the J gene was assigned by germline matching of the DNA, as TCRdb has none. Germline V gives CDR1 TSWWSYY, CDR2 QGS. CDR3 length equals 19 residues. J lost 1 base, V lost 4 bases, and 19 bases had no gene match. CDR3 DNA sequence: TGTGCTCTTGGGGCGAGCTTCCCACCCCGTACTGGGGGAGACAGACCCCTGATCTTT. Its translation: CALGASFPPRTGGDRPLIF.

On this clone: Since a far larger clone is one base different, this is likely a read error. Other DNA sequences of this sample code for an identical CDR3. The chain's CDR3 is CAFIRTGGPAIF. DNA for the CDR3: TGTGCCTTTATCCGCACTGGGGGACCGGCAATCTTT. The chain is built from TRDV3 and TRDJ1, with 9 bases identical to TRDD3. This CDR3 is built from 12 residues. Germline V gene sequence: CDR1 TVYSNPD, CDR2 GDNSRS (reference sequence). Germline trimming cut 1 base from V and 14 bases from J; bases unmatched to any gene: 11.

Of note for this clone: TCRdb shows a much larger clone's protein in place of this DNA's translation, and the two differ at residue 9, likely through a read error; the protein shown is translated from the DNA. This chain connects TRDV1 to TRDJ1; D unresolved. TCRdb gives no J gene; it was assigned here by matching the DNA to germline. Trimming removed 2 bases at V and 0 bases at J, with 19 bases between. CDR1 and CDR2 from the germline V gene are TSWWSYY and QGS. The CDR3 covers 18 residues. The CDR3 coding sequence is TGTGCTCTTGGGGAAACGGGAACGGCCGTACAAAACACCGATAAACTCATCTTT. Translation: CALGETGTAVQNTDKLIF.

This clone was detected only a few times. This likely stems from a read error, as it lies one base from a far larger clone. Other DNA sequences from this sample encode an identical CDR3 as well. The DNA for the CDR3 is TGTGCTCTTGGGGAACTGGCGACTCCTACATTGTTGTGCGCTGGGGGATACGGCACCGATAAACTCATCTTT. It yields the protein CALGELATPTLLCAGGYGTDKLIF. The gene calls are TRDV1 and TRDJ1, with TRDD3 matching 12 bases. Matching the DNA to germline supplied the J gene, which TCRdb does not give. This CDR3 has 24 residues. The J segment lost 1 base and the V segment lost 0 bases, leaving 24 bases of the junction unmatched. Germline CDR1 is TSWWSYY and CDR2 is QGS.

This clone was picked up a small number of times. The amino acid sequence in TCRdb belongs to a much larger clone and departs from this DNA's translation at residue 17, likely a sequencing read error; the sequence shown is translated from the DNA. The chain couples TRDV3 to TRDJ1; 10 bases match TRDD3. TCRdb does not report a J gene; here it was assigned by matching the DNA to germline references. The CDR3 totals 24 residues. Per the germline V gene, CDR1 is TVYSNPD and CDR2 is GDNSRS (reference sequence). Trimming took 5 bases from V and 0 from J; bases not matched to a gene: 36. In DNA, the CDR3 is TGTGCCCTCCCTCAATCCCGCGCAACCCTCACTGGGGGATCCTCCGACGGGTACACCGATAAACTCATCTTT. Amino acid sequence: CALPQSRATLTGGSSDGYTDKLIF. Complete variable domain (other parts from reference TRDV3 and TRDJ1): CDKVTQSSPDQTVASGSEVVLLCTYDTVYSNPDLFWYRIRPDYSFQFVFYGDNSRSEGADFTQGRFSVKHILTQKAFHLVISPVRTEDSATYYCALPQSRATLTGGSSDGYTDKLIFGKGTRVTVEP.

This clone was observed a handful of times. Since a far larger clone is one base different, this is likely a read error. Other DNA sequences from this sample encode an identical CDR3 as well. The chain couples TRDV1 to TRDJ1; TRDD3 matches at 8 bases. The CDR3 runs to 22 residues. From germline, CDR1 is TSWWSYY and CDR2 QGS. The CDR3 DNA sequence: TGTGCTCTTGGTGTAAACCCGCCTTCCGACGACCAATGTGGGATACGCACCGATAAACTCATTTTT. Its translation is CALGVNPPSDDQCGIRTDKLIF.

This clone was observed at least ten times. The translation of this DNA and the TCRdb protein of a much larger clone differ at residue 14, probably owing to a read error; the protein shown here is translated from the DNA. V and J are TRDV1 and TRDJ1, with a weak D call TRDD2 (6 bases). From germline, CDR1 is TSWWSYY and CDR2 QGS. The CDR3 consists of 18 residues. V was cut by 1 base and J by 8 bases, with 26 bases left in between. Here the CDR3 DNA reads TGTGCTCTTGGGGAACGGTTCCTAGCCCCTGGAATCCCAGAGAAACTCATCTTT. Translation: CALGERFLAPGIPEKLIF.

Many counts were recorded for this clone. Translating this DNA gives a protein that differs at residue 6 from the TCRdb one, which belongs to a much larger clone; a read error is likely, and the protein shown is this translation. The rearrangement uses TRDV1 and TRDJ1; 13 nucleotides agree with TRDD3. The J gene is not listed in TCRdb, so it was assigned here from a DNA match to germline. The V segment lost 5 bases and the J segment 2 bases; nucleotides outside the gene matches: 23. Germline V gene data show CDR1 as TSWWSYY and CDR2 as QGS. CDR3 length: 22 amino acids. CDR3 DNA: TGTGCTCTTGGGCTCTCATTAGGCCGTAGTACTGGGGGATACGGTACTACCGATAAACTCATCTTT. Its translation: CALGLSLGRSTGGYGTTDKLIF.

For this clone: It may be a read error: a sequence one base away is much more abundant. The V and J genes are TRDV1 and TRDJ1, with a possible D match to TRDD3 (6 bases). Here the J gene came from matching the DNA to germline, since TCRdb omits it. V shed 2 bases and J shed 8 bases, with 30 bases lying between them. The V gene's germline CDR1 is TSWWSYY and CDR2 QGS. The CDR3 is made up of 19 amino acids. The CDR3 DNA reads TGTGCTCTTGGGGAATGGGGTTTACTTTCGGATACTTCAACGAACAAACTCATCTTT. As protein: CALGEWGLLSDTSTNKLIF.

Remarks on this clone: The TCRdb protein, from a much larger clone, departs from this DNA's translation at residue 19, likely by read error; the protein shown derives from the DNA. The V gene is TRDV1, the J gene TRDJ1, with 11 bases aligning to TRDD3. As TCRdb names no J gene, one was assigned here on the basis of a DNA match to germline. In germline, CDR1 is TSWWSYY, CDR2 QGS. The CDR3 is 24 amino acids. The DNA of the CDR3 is TGTGCCCTTGTCCGGAGGCCTTCCGTCCACCCCTGGGGGATACCACTAAGGTACGCCGATAAACTCATCTTT. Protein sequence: CALVRRPSVHPWGIPLRYADKLIF.

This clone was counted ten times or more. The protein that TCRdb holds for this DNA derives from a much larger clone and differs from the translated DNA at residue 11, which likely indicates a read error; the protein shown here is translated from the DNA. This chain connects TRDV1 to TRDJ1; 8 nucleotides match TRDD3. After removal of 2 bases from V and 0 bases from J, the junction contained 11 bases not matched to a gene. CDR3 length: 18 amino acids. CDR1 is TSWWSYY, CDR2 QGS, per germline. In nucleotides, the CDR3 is TGTGCTCTTGGGGAAACAAAGGGATACGTTCCTGACACCGATAAACTCATCTTT. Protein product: CALGETKGYVPDTDKLIF.

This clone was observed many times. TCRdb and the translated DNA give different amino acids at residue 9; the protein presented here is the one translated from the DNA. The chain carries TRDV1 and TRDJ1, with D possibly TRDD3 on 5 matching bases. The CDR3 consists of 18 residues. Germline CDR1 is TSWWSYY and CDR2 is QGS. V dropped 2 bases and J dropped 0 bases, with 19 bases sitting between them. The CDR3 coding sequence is TGTGCTCTTGGGGAAAAAATTGGGGCATACAAGTACACCGATAAACTCATCTTT. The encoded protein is CALGEKIGAYKYTDKLIF.

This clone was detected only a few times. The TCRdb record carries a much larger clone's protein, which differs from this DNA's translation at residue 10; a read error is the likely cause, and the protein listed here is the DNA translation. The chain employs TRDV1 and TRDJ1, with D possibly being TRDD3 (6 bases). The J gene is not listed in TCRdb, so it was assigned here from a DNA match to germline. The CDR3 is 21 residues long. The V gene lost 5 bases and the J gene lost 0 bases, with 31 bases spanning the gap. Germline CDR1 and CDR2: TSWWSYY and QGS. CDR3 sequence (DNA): TGTGCTCTTGGGTCCCCTCCAGGGAAATGCGGTTCTGGGGCCGACACCGATAAACTCATCTTT. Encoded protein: CALGSPPGKCGSGADTDKLIF.

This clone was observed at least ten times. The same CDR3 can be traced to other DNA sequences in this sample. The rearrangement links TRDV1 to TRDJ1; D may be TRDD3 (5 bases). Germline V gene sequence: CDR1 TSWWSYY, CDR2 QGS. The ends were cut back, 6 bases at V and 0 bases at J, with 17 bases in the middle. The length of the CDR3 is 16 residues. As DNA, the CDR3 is TGTGCTCTTGGTGACAGGGGGCACCTGTACACCGATAAACTCATCTTT. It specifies CALGDRGHLYTDKLIF.

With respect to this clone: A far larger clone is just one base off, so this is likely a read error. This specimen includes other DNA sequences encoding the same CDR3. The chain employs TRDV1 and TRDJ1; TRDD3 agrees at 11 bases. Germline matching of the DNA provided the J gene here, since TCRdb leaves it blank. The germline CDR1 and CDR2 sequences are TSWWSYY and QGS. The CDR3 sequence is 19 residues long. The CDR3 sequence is CALGELPHNWGICNDKLIF. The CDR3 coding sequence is TGTGCTCTAGGGGAACTTCCTCACAACTGGGGGATATGCAACGATAAACTCATCTTT.

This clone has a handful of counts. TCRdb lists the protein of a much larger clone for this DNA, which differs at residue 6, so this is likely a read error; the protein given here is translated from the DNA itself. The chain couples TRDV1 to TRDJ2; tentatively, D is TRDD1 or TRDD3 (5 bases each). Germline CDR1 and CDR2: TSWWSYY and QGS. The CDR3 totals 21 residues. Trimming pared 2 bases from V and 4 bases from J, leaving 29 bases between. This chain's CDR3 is CALGEGSYHEMGKGETAQLFF. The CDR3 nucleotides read TGTGCTCTTGGGGAAGGGTCGTACCATGAAATGGGCAAAGGGGAGACAGCACAACTCTTCTTT.

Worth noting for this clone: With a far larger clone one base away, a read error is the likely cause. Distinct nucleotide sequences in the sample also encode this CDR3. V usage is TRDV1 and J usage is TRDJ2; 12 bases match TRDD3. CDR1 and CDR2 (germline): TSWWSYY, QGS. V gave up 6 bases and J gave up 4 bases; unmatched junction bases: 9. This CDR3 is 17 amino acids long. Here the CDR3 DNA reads TGTGCTCTTGGATTCACTGGGGGATACCCCCCGACAGCACAACTCTTCTTT. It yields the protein CALGFTGGYPPTAQLFF.